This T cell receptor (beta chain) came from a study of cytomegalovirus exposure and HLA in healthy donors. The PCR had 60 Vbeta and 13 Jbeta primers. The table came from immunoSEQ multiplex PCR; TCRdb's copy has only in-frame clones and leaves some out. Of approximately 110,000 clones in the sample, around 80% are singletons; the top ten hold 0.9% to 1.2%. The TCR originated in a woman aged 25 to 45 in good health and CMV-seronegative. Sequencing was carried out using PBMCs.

In nucleotides, the CDR3 is TGTGCCAGCTCACCAAGTACGGTCACTGAAGCTTTCTTT. Its protein product is CASSPSTVTEAFF. The chain is built from TRBV18 and TRBJ1-1; D remains ambiguous. Trimming shortened V by 2 bases and J by 4 bases, and 8 bases separated the two germline ends. Germline loops: CDR1 KGHSH, CDR2 LQKENI. This CDR3 spans 13 amino acids.